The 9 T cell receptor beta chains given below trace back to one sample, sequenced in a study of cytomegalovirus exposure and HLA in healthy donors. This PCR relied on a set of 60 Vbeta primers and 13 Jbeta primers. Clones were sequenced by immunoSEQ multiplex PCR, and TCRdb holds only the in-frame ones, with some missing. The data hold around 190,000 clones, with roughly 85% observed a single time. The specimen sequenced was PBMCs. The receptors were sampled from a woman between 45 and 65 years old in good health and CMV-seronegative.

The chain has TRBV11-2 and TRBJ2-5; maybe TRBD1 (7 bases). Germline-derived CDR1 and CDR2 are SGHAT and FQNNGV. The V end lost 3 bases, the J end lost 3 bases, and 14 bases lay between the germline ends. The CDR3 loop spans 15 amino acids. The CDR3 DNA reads TGTGCCAGCAGCTTGGGACTCGACAGGGAAGAGACCCAGTACTTC. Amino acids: CASSLGLDREETQYF.

The CDR3 spells CAWGQSWELFF. CDR3 nucleotides: TGTGCCTGGGGACAGTCCTGGGAGCTGTTTTTT. This chain links TRBV30 with TRBJ2-2; D is perhaps TRBD1 (6 bases). Per the germline V gene, CDR1 is GTSNPN and CDR2 is SVGIG (reference sequence). This CDR3 contains 11 residues. The germline V and J ends were trimmed by 5 bases and 9 bases, with 10 bases remaining between them.

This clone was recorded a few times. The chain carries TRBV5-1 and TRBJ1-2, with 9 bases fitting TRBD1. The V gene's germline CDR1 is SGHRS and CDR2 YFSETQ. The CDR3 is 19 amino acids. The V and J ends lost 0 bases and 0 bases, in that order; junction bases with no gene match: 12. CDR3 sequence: CASSLATSGTGSSNYGYTF. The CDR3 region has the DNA TGCGCCAGCAGCTTGGCTACCTCCGGGACAGGGAGTTCTAACTATGGCTACACCTTC.

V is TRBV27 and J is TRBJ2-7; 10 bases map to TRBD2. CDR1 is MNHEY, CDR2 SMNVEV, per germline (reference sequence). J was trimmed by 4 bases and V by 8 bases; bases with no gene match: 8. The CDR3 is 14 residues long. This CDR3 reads CASRASGRGYEQYF. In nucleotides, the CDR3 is TGTGCCAGCCGAGCTAGCGGGAGAGGGTACGAGCAGTACTTC.

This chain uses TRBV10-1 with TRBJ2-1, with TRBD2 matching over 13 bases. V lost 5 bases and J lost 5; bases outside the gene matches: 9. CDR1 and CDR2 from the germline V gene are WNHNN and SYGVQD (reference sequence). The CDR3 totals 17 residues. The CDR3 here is CASSLTPGLAGNNEQFF. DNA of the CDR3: TGCGCCAGCAGTTTAACACCGGGACTAGCGGGAAACAATGAGCAGTTCTTC.

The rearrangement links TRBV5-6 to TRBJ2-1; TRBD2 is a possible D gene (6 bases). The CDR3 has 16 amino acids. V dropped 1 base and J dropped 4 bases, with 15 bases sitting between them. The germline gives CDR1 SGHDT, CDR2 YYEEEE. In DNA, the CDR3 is TGTGCCAGCAGCTTGAACGTGGGTAGCGGATACAATGAGCAGTTCTTC. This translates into CASSLNVGSGYNEQFF.

The CDR3 loop is CASGRGLSYEQYF. DNA of the CDR3: TGTGCCAGTGGCAGGGGGTTGTCCTACGAGCAGTACTTC. The chain has TRBV19 and TRBJ2-7, with TRBD1 matching 7 bases. The CDR3 contains 13 residues. V dropped 8 bases and J dropped 1; count of bases not matched to a gene: 5. Germline V gene sequence: CDR1 LNHDA, CDR2 SQIVND (reference sequence).

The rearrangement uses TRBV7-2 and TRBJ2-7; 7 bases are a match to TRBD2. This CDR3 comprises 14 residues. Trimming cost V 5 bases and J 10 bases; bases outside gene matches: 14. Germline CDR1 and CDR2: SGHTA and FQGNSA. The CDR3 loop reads CASSPSSGPTSQYF. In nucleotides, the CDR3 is TGTGCCAGCAGCCCGTCTAGCGGCCCTACGAGCCAGTACTTC.

The CDR3 sequence: CASSKSGRSPETQYF. CDR3 in DNA: TGTGCCAGCAGCAAAAGCGGGAGAAGTCCAGAGACCCAGTACTTC. The genes are TRBV7-7 and TRBJ2-5; 8 positions agree with TRBD2. Germline V gene sequence: CDR1 SSHAT, CDR2 FNYEAQ (reference sequence). CDR3 size: 15 residues. After removal of 5 bases from V and 4 bases from J, the junction contained 9 bases not matched to a gene.